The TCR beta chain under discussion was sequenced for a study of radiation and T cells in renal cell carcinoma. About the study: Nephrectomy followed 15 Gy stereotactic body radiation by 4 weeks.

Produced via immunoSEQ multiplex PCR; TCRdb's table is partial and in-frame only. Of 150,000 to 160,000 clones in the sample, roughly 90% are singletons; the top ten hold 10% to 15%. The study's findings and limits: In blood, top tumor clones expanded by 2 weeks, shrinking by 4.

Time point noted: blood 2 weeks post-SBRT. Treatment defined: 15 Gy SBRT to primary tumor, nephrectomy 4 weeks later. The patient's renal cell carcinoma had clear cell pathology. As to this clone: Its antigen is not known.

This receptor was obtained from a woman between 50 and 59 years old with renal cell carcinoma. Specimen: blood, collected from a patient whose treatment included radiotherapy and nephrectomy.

CDR3 in DNA: TGCGCCAGCAGCTTATTTGGGACTCAAGAGACCCAGTACTTC. Translating gives CASSLFGTQETQYF. The chain recombines TRBV5-1 with TRBJ2-5; D might be TRBD2 (6 bases). The germline gives CDR1 SGHRS, CDR2 YFSETQ. This CDR3 is 14 amino acids long. With 2 bases removed from V and 2 bases from J, the gap between germline ends came to 10 bases.